This TCR beta chain is drawn from a study of shared clonotypes between healthy human individuals. General study findings and limits: Rarefaction showed sorted-subset sequencing was incomplete despite large depth.

Comment on this clone: Its specificity is not known. One end of the junction varies from germline; a read error may be responsible.

This CDR3 region has 15 residues. Germline V gene sequence: CDR1 SGHRS, CDR2 YFSETQ. Each sample came from a Caucasian adult donor living in Nashville, Tennessee. The DNA input per sorted-subset replicate PCR was 150 to 200 ng, corresponding to 25,000 to 35,000 T cell genomes. Using immunoSEQ multiplex PCR, the repertoire was profiled, and TCRdb retains in-frame clones only, with some absent. The sample holds 2 million to 2.5 million clones, almost 96% seen once. V is TRBV5-1 and J is TRBJ2-6; perhaps TRBD1 as D (5 bases). What was sequenced was naive CD4+ T cells sorted from blood. Indicated subset: CD45RA+ positively selected. The sequence came from a man between 18 and 35 years old in good health. CDR3 DNA sequence: TGCGCCAGCAGGTTGGAAGGGGCTGGGGCCAACGTCCTGACTTTC. Protein: CASRLEGAGANVLTF.